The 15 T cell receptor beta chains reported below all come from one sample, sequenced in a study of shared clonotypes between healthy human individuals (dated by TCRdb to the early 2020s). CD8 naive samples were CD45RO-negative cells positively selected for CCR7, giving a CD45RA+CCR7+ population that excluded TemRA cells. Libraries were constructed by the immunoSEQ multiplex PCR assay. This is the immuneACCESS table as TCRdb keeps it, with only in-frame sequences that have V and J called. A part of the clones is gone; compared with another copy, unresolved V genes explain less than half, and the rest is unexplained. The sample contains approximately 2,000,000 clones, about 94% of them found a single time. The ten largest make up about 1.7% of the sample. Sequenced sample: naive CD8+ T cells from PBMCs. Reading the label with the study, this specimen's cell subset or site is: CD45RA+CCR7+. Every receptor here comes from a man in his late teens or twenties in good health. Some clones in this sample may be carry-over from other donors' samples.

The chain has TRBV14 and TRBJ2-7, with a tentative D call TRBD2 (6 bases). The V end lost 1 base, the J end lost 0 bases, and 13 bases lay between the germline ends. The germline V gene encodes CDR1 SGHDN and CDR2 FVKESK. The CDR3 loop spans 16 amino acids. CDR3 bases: TGTGCCAGCAGCCAAGGGCCGGGACTTACCTCCTACGAGCAGTACTTC. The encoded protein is CASSQGPGLTSYEQYF.

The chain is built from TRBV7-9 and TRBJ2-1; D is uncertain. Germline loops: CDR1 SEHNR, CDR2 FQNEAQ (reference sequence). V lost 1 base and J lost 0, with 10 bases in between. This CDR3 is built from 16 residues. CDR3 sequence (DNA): TGTGCCAGCAGCTTAGTGGGTCAGATCTCCTACAATGAGCAGTTCTTC. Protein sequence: CASSLVGQISYNEQFF.

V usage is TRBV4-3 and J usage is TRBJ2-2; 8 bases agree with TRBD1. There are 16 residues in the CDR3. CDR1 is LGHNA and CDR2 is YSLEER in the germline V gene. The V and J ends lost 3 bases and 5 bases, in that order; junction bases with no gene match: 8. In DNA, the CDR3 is TGCGCCAGCAGCCACACCCGGACAGGGTGGACCGGGGAGCTGTTTTTT. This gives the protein CASSHTRTGWTGELFF.

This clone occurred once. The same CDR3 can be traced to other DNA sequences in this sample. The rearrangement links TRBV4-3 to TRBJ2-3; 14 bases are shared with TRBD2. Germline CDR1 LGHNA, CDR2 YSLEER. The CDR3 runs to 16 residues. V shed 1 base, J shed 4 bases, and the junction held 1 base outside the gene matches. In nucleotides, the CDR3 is TGCGCCAGCAGCCAAGGACTAGCGGGAGGGCCAGATACGCAGTATTTT. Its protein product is CASSQGLAGGPDTQYF.

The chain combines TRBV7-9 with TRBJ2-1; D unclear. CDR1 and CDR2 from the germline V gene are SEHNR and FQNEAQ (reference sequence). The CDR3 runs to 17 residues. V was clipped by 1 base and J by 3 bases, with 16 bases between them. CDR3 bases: TGTGCCAGCAGCTTAGAAGTGGGTTTGCTGGACTACAATGAGCAGTTCTTC. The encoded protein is CASSLEVGLLDYNEQFF.

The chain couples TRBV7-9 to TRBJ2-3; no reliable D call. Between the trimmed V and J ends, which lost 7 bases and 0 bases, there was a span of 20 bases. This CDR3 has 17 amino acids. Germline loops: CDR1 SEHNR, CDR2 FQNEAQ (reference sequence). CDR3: CASTSSSIKRSTDTQYF. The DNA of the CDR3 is TGTGCCAGCACTTCTAGTTCAATAAAGAGAAGCACAGATACGCAGTATTTT.

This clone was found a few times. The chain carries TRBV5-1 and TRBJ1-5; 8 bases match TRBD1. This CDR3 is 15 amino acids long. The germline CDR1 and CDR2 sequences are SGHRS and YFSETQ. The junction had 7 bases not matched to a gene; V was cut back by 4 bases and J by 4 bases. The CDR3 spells CASSPTGQVNQPQHF. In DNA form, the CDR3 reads TGCGCCAGCAGCCCGACGGGACAGGTTAATCAGCCCCAGCATTTT.

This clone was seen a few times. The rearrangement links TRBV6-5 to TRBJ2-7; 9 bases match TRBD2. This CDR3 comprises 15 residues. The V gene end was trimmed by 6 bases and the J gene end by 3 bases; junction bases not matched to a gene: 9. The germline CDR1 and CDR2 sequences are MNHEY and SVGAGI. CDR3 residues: CASSSRTSDYYEQYF. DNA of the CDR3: TGTGCCAGCAGCTCCCGGACTAGCGACTACTACGAGCAGTACTTC.

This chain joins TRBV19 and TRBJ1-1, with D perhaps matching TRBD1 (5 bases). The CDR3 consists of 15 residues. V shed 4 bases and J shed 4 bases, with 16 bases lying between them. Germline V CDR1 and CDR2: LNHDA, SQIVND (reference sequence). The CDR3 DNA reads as TGTGCCAGTAGTAGAGGGGCGGAAGGGATCACTGAAGCTTTCTTT. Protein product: CASSRGAEGITEAFF.

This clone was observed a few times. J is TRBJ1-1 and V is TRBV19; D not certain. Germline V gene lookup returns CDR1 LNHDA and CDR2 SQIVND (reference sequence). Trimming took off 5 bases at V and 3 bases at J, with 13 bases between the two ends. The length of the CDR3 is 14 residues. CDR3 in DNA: TGTGCCAGTAGTCCAACAGCGGGCTACACTGAAGCTTTCTTT. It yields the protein CASSPTAGYTEAFF.

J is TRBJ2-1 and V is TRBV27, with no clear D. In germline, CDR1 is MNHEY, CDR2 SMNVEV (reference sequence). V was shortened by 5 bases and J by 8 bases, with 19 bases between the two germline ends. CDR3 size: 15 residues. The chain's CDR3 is CASSLLSLTWDEQFF. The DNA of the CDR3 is TGTGCCAGCAGTCTCCTTAGTTTAACGTGGGATGAGCAGTTCTTC.

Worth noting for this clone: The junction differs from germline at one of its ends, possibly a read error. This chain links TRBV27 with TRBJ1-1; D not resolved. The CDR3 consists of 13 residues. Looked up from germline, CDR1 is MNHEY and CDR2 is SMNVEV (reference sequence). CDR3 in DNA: TGTGCCAGCAGTTTATTTCCCACGGGCCATTGGCTCTTT. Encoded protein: CASSLFPTGHWLF.

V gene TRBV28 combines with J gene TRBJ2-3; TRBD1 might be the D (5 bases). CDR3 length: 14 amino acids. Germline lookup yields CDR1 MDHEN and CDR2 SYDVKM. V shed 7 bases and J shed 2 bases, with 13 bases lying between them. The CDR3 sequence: CASNDRALTDTQYF. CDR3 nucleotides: TGTGCCAGCAACGACAGAGCCCTCACAGATACGCAGTATTTT. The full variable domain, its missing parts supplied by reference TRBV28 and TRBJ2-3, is DVKVTQSSRYLVKRTGEKVFLECVQDMDHENMFWYRQDPGLGLRLIYFSYDVKMKEKGDIPEGYSVSREKKERFSLILESASTNQTSMYLCASNDRALTDTQYFGPGTRLTVL.

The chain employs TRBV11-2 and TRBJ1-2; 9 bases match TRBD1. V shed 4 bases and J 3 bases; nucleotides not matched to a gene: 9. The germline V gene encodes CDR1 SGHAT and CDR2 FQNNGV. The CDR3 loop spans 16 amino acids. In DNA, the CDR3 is TGTGCCAGCAGCTCCCGGGACAGGGTTCCCTACTATGGCTACACCTTC. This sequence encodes CASSSRDRVPYYGYTF.

The DNA for the CDR3 is TGTGCCAGTAGTCTCAAGGACAGGGGGCAGTTGAATCAGCCCCAGCATTTT. Amino acid sequence: CASSLKDRGQLNQPQHF. The chain combines TRBV19 with TRBJ1-5, with 11 bases fitting TRBD1. The J segment lost 4 bases and the V segment lost 5 bases, leaving 10 bases of the junction unmatched. The CDR3 has 17 residues. In germline, CDR1 is LNHDA, CDR2 SQIVND (reference sequence). The whole variable domain, filled in from reference TRBV19 and TRBJ1-5, reads DGGITQSPKYLFRKEGQNVTLSCEQNLNHDAMYWYRQDPGQGLRLIYYSQIVNDFQKGDIAEGYSVSREKKESFPLTVTSAQKNPTAFYLCASSLKDRGQLNQPQHFGDGTRLSIL.